This is a list of T cell receptor beta chains from one sample in a study of cytomegalovirus exposure and HLA in healthy donors. The protocol was immunoSEQ multiplex PCR, while the TCRdb copy is restricted to in-frame clones and leaves out a portion. The sample contains 95,000 to 150,000 clones, over 80% of which appear only once. The material sequenced was PBMCs. These receptors all stem from a man aged 18-30 years in good health and CMV-seropositive. CDR3s include the opening cysteine and the closing phenylalanine or tryptophan. The order of the fields is D gene, clone size, V gene, J gene, CDR3 protein, CDR3 DNA. D genes are given only for firm matches. The size field is filled for only some rows; it gives once, few, many or a size class.

.	.	TRBV18	TRBJ2-7	CASSPDSTEQYF	TGTGCCAGCTCACCAGACAGCACCGAGCAGTACTTC
TRBD1	.	TRBV7-3	TRBJ1-1	CASSVRAGGLGNTEAFF	TGTGCCAGCAGCGTAAGGGCAGGGGGTTTAGGAAACACTGAAGCTTTCTTT
.	.	TRBV9	TRBJ1-2	CASSLSRRQGSGGGYTF	TGTGCCAGCAGCCTCAGTCGGAGGCAGGGGTCTGGTGGTGGCTACACCTTC
.	.	TRBV4-1	TRBJ2-7	CASSQVNLNSGEQYF	TGCGCCAGCAGCCAAGTAAACCTGAATTCGGGGGAGCAGTACTTC
.	.	TRBV15	TRBJ1-1	CATSRDRFGGNTEAFF	TGTGCCACCAGCAGAGATCGGTTTGGTGGGAACACTGAAGCTTTCTTT
TRBD1	.	TRBV18	TRBJ1-1	CASSPERTGVGTEAFF	TGTGCCAGCTCACCAGAAAGGACAGGGGTGGGCACTGAAGCTTTCTTT
TRBD1	.	TRBV7-9	TRBJ1-2	CASSLAGGDRETPRDGYTF	TGTGCCAGCAGCTTAGCGGGAGGGGACAGGGAAACCCCGAGAGATGGCTACACCTTC
.	.	TRBV7-6	TRBJ2-1	CASSVTGTSIDNEQFF	TGTGCCAGCAGCGTAACCGGGACTTCGATTGACAATGAGCAGTTCTTC
.	.	TRBV14	TRBJ2-7	CASSQDTGSYEQYF	TGTGCCAGCAGCCAAGACACAGGCTCCTACGAGCAGTACTTC
.	.	TRBV19	TRBJ1-5	CASSIGGISNQPQHF	TGTGCCAGTAGTATTGGGGGGATCAGCAATCAGCCCCAGCATTTT
.	.	TRBV7-9	TRBJ2-2	CASSPLLSVRSGELFF	TGTGCCAGCAGCCCGCTGCTCAGTGTGAGGTCCGGGGAGCTGTTTTTT
TRBD1	few	TRBV18	TRBJ2-5	CASSPGQGGQETQYF	TGTGCCAGCTCACCTGGACAGGGGGGCCAAGAGACCCAGTACTTC
TRBD2	.	TRBV30	TRBJ2-7	CAWSWLAGGEQYF	TGTGCCTGGAGTTGGCTAGCGGGGGGCGAGCAGTACTTC
.	.	TRBV5-4	TRBJ1-6	CASSPPQGLNSPLHF	TGTGCCAGCAGCCCACCACAGGGTTTGAATTCACCCCTCCACTTT
TRBD2	.	TRBV7-9	TRBJ2-5	CASSLASTSGGAETQYF	TGTGCCAGCAGCTTAGCCTCGACTAGCGGGGGGGCGGAGACCCAGTACTTC
TRBD2	.	TRBV7-8	TRBJ2-2	CASSTKGLADANTGELFF	TGTGCCAGCAGCACTAAGGGGCTAGCGGACGCGAACACCGGGGAGCTGTTTTTT
TRBD2	.	TRBV5-1	TRBJ2-3	CASSLVAGEDTQYF	TGCGCCAGCAGCTTGGTAGCGGGGGAGGATACGCAGTATTTT
.	.	TRBV27	TRBJ2-1	CASSPRPYNEQFF	TGTGCCAGCAGTCCCAGGCCTTACAATGAGCAGTTCTTC
TRBD1	.	TRBV5-1	TRBJ1-1	CASSSGGQGMNTEAFF	TGCGCCAGCAGCTCGGGGGGACAGGGCATGAACACTGAAGCTTTCTTT
.	.	TRBV7-3	TRBJ2-7	CASSLDGGPYEQYF	TGTGCCAGCAGCTTAGATGGCGGTCCCTACGAGCAGTACTTC
.	.	TRBV11-2	TRBJ2-5	CASSLPGPEGETQYF	TGTGCCAGCAGCCTCCCGGGTCCCGAGGGAGAGACCCAGTACTTC
TRBD1	few	TRBV11-2	TRBJ1-5	CASSVGGTGNQPQHF	TGTGCCAGCAGCGTCGGGGGGACAGGAAATCAGCCCCAGCATTTT
.	.	TRBV18	TRBJ1-5	CASSPGQGRGNQPQHF	TGTGCCAGCTCACCGGGGCAGGGAAGAGGCAATCAGCCCCAGCATTTT
.	.	TRBV7-8	TRBJ2-3	CASSSSRTASTDTQYF	TGTGCCAGCAGCTCGTCCCGGACAGCTAGCACAGATACGCAGTATTTT
.	.	TRBV30	TRBJ2-7	CAWSVRGALNYEQYF	TGTGCCTGGAGTGTACGTGGGGCGCTGAACTACGAGCAGTACTTC
TRBD2	.	TRBV4-1	TRBJ2-7	CASSQLLAVSYEQYF	TGCGCCAGCAGCCAACTCCTAGCGGTTTCCTACGAGCAGTACTTC
.	.	TRBV11-2	TRBJ2-7	CASSLVTYEQYF	TGTGCCAGCAGCTTAGTTACCTACGAGCAGTACTTC
.	once	TRBV4-1	TRBJ2-7	CASGATYEQYF	TGCGCCAGCGGAGCAACCTACGAGCAGTACTTC
.	.	TRBV27	TRBJ1-6	CASRGSDRPPLHF	TGTGCCAGCAGAGGATCGGACAGACCACCCCTCCACTTT
.	.	TRBV6-4	TRBJ2-3	CASSDSGDTDTQYF	TGTGCCAGCAGTGACTCAGGGGATACAGATACGCAGTATTTT
TRBD2	.	TRBV27	TRBJ2-7	CASSLSLPRGGVRYF	TGTGCCAGCAGTTTATCCCTTCCCCGGGGGGGCGTGCGATACTTC
TRBD2	.	TRBV4-1	TRBJ2-3	CASSHKSGLASYTQYF	TGCGCCAGCAGCCATAAGTCGGGACTAGCCAGTTATACGCAGTATTTT
.	.	TRBV7-9	TRBJ1-1	CASSLRGTEAFF	TGTGCCAGCAGCTTAAGGGGCACTGAAGCTTTCTTT
TRBD2	.	TRBV10-3	TRBJ2-5	CAISVLAGAETQYF	TGTGCCATCAGTGTGCTAGCGGGGGCGGAGACCCAGTACTTC
.	once	TRBV19	TRBJ2-3	CASRNPQTDTQYF	TGTGCCAGTAGGAACCCACAAACAGATACGCAGTATTTT
.	.	TRBV30	TRBJ1-3	CAWSPLSAGNTIYF	TGTGCCTGGAGTCCCCTAAGCGCTGGAAACACCATATATTTT
.	.	TRBV29-1	TRBJ1-1	CSVPPGGGITEAFF	TGCAGCGTTCCTCCGGGAGGGGGGATAACTGAAGCTTTCTTT
TRBD1	.	TRBV2	TRBJ2-7	CASSRDRDFYPNEQYF	TGTGCCAGCTCCCGGGACAGGGACTTCTACCCCAACGAGCAGTACTTC
.	.	TRBV11-2	TRBJ1-2	CASSLPGDYGYTF	TGTGCCAGCAGCCTGCCCGGGGACTATGGCTACACCTTC
.	once	TRBV7-9	TRBJ2-5	CASSLRLSNQETQYF	TGTGCCAGCAGCCTTCGACTGTCAAATCAAGAGACCCAGTACTTC